One sample yielded the 19 T cell receptor beta chains listed below, sequenced in a study of pediatric ulcerative colitis. One to two pinch biopsies were taken from the rectum during colonoscopy. Generated by immunoSEQ multiplex PCR, the TCRdb table keeps only in-frame clones and is missing some. The sample has some 43,000 clones; about 79% are singletons. The sample taken for sequencing was gut tissue. Receptor source: a girl aged 10 to 17 with moderate ulcerative colitis.

This clone was counted a single time. The J gene is TRBJ1-2, the V gene TRBV6-5; D is ambiguous. Trimming left V 0 bases short and J 2 bases short, with 4 bases between. Per germline, CDR1 MNHEY and CDR2 SVGAGI. This CDR3 is 13 amino acids long. This chain's CDR3 is CASSYSLNYGYTF. The CDR3 region has the DNA TGTGCCAGCAGTTACTCGTTAAACTATGGCTACACCTTC.

The chain couples TRBV9 to TRBJ2-7; D may match TRBD1 or TRBD2 (5 bases each). V was pared by 4 bases and J by 6 bases, with 20 bases between. CDR1 and CDR2 (germline): SGDLS, YYNGEE. This CDR3 has 15 amino acids. The CDR3 spells CASSLSGTSSGEQYF. The CDR3 nucleotides read TGTGCCAGCAGCCTTTCCGGGACGTCATCCGGCGAGCAGTACTTC.

The chain links TRBV28 to TRBJ2-5, with 11 bases lining up with TRBD2. The germline CDR1 and CDR2 sequences are MDHEN and SYDVKM. V dropped 1 base and J dropped 3; count of bases not matched to a gene: 4. The CDR3 extends over 16 amino acids. The CDR3 region is CASSLFETSGEETQYF. CDR3 in DNA: TGTGCCAGCAGTTTATTTGAGACTAGCGGGGAAGAGACCCAGTACTTC.

The chain couples TRBV29-1 to TRBJ2-7; 10 bases match TRBD1. V lost 5 bases, J lost 7 bases, and 8 bases stayed unmatched. CDR1 and CDR2 from the germline V gene are SQVTM and ANQGSEA. This CDR3 has 13 residues. The CDR3 region is CSVSDRGRREQYF. The CDR3 DNA sequence: TGCAGCGTTTCTGACAGGGGGCGTAGGGAGCAGTACTTC.

J is TRBJ2-7 and V is TRBV28; perhaps D is TRBD1 or TRBD2 (6 bases each). CDR3 length: 14 amino acids. Germline V lookup: CDR1 MDHEN, CDR2 SYDVKM. Trimming removed 8 bases at V and 4 bases at J, with 18 bases between. The CDR3 reads CASRGRGHRYEQYF. The CDR3 DNA sequence: TGTGCCAGCCGTGGTCGGGGGCATCGGTACGAGCAGTACTTC.

This clone turned up a few times. This rearrangement joins TRBV5-6 to TRBJ1-3; D is unclear. The length of the CDR3 is 16 residues. The germline CDR1 and CDR2 sequences are SGHDT and YYEEEE. V was cut by 2 bases and J by 0 bases, with 12 bases left in between. Here the CDR3 reads CASSFLTAVSGNTIYF. The CDR3 bases are TGTGCCAGCAGCTTCCTTACAGCAGTCTCTGGAAACACCATATATTTT. The complete variable domain, with remaining parts taken from reference TRBV5-6 and TRBJ1-3, reads DAGVTQSPTHLIKTRGQQVTLRCSPKSGHDTVSWYQQALGQGPQFIFQYYEEEERQRGNFPDRFSGHQFPNYSSELNVNALLLGDSALYLCASSFLTAVSGNTIYFGEGSWLTVV.

V is TRBV5-5 and J is TRBJ1-4; 10 bases agree with TRBD1. CDR3 length: 14 residues. Per the germline V gene, CDR1 is SGHKS and CDR2 is YYEKEE (reference sequence). With 4 bases clipped from V and 8 bases from J, the junction kept 5 bases outside the gene matches. The CDR3 region has the DNA TGTGCCAGCAGCACCGGGACAGGGGACGAAAAACTGTTTTTT. It translates to CASSTGTGDEKLFF.

The rearrangement links TRBV5-6 to TRBJ1-5; 8 bases align to TRBD1. The CDR3 totals 15 residues. The V gene's germline CDR1 is SGHDT and CDR2 YYEEEE. Losses at the gene ends were 2 bases for V and 9 bases for J; bases not matched to a gene: 10. CDR3 nucleotide sequence: TGTGCCAGCAGCTTCGCAGGGGGCCCTGGGGGGCCCCAGCATTTT. Amino acids: CASSFAGGPGGPQHF.

V is TRBV7-3 and J is TRBJ2-7; 8 bases line up with TRBD2. Germline V gene sequence: CDR1 SGHTA, CDR2 FQGTGA. The CDR3 spans 14 residues. The trim removed 2 bases at V and 3 bases at J, leaving 3 bases unmatched. The CDR3 DNA sequence: TGTGCCAGCAGCTTAGCGGGGGGAAACTACGAGCAGTACTTC. Translating gives CASSLAGGNYEQYF.

The chain carries TRBV7-8 and TRBJ2-7; D ambiguous. The V gene's germline CDR1 is SGHVS and CDR2 FQNEAQ. The CDR3 has 15 amino acids. V was shortened by 0 bases and J by 3 bases, with 12 bases between the two germline ends. The DNA of the CDR3 is TGTGCCAGCAGCTTAGCGTCCAGTCCCCTCTACGAGCAGTACTTC. This codes for CASSLASSPLYEQYF.

This clone was counted between two and nine times. This chain links TRBV5-1 with TRBJ1-2; TRBD1 matches at 10 bases. The CDR3 totals 15 residues. Per germline, CDR1 SGHRS and CDR2 YFSETQ. Trimming removed 0 bases from V and 5 bases from J; junction bases left unmatched: 4. CDR3 amino acids: CASSLGAGQGYGYTF. CDR3 DNA: TGCGCCAGCAGCTTGGGCGCGGGACAGGGGTATGGCTACACCTTC. Together with reference TRBV5-1 and TRBJ1-2, the CDR3 gives the full variable domain: KAGVTQTPRYLIKTRGQQVTLSCSPISGHRSVSWYQQTPGQGLQFLFEYFSETQRNKGNFPGRFSGRQFSNSRSEMNVSTLELGDSALYLCASSLGAGQGYGYTFGSGTRLTVV.

The CDR3 spells CASSLNWVAGELFF. Written as DNA, the CDR3 is TGTGCCAGCAGTTTGAACTGGGTCGCGGGGGAGCTGTTTTTT. This sequence joins TRBV27 and TRBJ2-2; D uncertain. Trimming took 3 bases from V and 8 from J, leaving 13 bases between them. Germline-derived CDR1 and CDR2 are MNHEY and SMNVEV (reference sequence). There are 14 residues in the CDR3.

This chain links TRBV19 with TRBJ2-1, with D uncertain. Germline V gene data show CDR1 as LNHDA and CDR2 as SQIVND (reference sequence). V was clipped by 5 bases and J by 13 bases, with 18 bases between them. This CDR3 has 13 residues. The CDR3 DNA follows: TGTGCCAGTAGTGACATTTCACGCCGACTCCAGTTCTTC. Protein sequence: CASSDISRRLQFF.

The chain uses TRBV27 and TRBJ1-1; tentative D call: TRBD1 (6 bases). Trimming took 1 base from V and 1 from J, leaving 7 bases between them. The germline CDR1 and CDR2 sequences are MNHEY and SMNVEV (reference sequence). The CDR3 contains 14 residues. This CDR3 is CASSLLQGNTEAFF. CDR3 DNA: TGTGCCAGCAGTTTATTACAGGGGAACACTGAAGCTTTCTTT.

This chain joins TRBV7-2 and TRBJ1-2; D is unclear. This CDR3 has 11 amino acids. In germline, CDR1 is SGHTA, CDR2 FQGNSA. The germline V and J ends were trimmed by 5 bases and 8 bases, with 9 bases remaining between them. CDR3 protein: CASSLLWGYTF. CDR3 in DNA: TGTGCCAGCAGCCTCCTTTGGGGCTACACCTTC.

CDR3 amino acids: CAWSSRDRGLGFGTYGYTF. The CDR3 bases are TGTGCCTGGAGTTCTAGGGACAGGGGACTTGGGTTTGGGACCTATGGCTACACCTTC. V gene TRBV30 combines with J gene TRBJ1-2; 10 bases align to TRBD1. V dropped 2 bases and J dropped 4; count of bases not matched to a gene: 19. Germline CDR1 GTSNPN, CDR2 SVGIG (reference sequence). There are 19 residues in the CDR3.

This chain connects TRBV6-5 to TRBJ2-1; D unclear. The CDR3 consists of 15 residues. Germline V CDR1 and CDR2: MNHEY, SVGAGI. The V end lost 6 bases, the J end lost 0 bases, and 12 bases lay between the germline ends. CDR3 sequence: CASSPTRDSYNEQFF. In nucleotides, the CDR3 is TGTGCCAGCAGCCCGACCCGAGACTCCTACAATGAGCAGTTCTTC.

This clone has only one observation. This chain connects TRBV2 to TRBJ1-2, with a tentative D call TRBD1 (5 bases). CDR3 length: 15 amino acids. The V gene's germline CDR1 is SNHLY and CDR2 FYNNEI. V dropped 0 bases and J dropped 5 bases, with 13 bases sitting between them. CDR3 residues: CASSEARAGPYGYTF. In nucleotides, the CDR3 is TGTGCCAGCAGTGAAGCTAGAGCAGGGCCTTATGGCTACACCTTC.

The rearrangement uses TRBV2 and TRBJ1-1; 10 positions agree with TRBD1. This CDR3 contains 15 residues. Unmatched junction bases numbered 8, after V lost 5 bases and J lost 5 bases. Germline V gives CDR1 SNHLY, CDR2 FYNNEI. Written as DNA, the CDR3 is TGTGCCAGCAGTCGGGACCGGACAGGGGGAACTGAAGCTTTCTTT. Translating it yields CASSRDRTGGTEAFF.